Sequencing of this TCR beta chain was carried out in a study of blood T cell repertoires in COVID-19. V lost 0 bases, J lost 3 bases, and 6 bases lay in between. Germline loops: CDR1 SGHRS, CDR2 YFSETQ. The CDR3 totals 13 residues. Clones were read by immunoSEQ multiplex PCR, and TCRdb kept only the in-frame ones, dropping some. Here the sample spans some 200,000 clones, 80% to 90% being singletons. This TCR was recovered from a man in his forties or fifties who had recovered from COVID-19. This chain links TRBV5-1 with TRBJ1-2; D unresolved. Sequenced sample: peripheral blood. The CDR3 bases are TGCGCCAGCAGCTTGGCCGAGTACTATGGCTACACCTTC. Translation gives CASSLAEYYGYTF.